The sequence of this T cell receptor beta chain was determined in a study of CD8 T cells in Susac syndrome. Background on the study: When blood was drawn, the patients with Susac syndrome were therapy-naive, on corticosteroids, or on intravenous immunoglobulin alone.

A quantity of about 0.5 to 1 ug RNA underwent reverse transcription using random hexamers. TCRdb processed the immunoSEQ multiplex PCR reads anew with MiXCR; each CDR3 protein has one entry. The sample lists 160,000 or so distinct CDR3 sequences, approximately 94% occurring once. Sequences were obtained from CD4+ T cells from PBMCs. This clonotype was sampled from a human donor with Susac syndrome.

The CDR3: CASSVFSNYGYTF. The CDR3 DNA reads as TGTGCCAGCAGTGTGTTCTCTAACTATGGCTACACCTTC. The chain combines TRBV2 with TRBJ1-2; no firm D call. Looked up from germline, CDR1 is SNHLY and CDR2 is FYNNEI. V lost 4 bases and J lost 0, with 6 bases in between. The CDR3 has 13 residues.